The 10 T cell receptor beta chains presented below share a single source sample, sequenced in a study of blood T cell repertoires in COVID-19. Method: immunoSEQ multiplex PCR; TCRdb's copy keeps in-frame clones and lacks some. The sample carries 75,000 to 95,000 clones, around 90% recorded once. Material: peripheral blood. All receptors come from a man aged 45-65 years with active COVID-19.

The rearrangement links TRBV2 to TRBJ2-1; 8 bases map to TRBD2. CDR1 and CDR2 from the germline V gene are SNHLY and FYNNEI. V lost 8 bases, J lost 0 bases, and 6 bases stayed unmatched. The CDR3 has 15 residues. CDR3 bases: TGTGCCAGCGTGACTAGCGCGAGCTCCTACAATGAGCAGTTCTTC. Translating it yields CASVTSASSYNEQFF.

The V and J genes are TRBV11-1 and TRBJ2-7; 10 bases map to TRBD2. CDR1 and CDR2 (germline): SGHAT, FQDESV (reference sequence). Trimming removed 4 bases from V and 9 bases from J; junction bases left unmatched: 3. This CDR3 is built from 12 residues. CDR3 sequence (DNA): TGTGCCAGCAGCTCTAGCGGGAGTGGGCAGTACTTC. Translation: CASSSSGSGQYF.

The V and J genes are TRBV15 and TRBJ2-3; D is unresolved. This CDR3 spans 16 amino acids. Per germline, CDR1 LNHNV and CDR2 YYDKDF (reference sequence). V dropped 0 bases and J dropped 4 bases, with 14 bases sitting between them. DNA for the CDR3: TGTGCCACCAGCAGAGATCAGCAGGTAGACGCAGATACGCAGTATTTT. Protein product: CATSRDQQVDADTQYF.

The chain employs TRBV19 and TRBJ2-6; D is possibly TRBD1 (6 bases). This CDR3 is built from 20 residues. The V end lost 5 bases, the J end lost 0 bases, and 23 bases lay between the germline ends. Germline CDR1 and CDR2: LNHDA and SQIVND (reference sequence). CDR3 protein: CASSSNREIFSSSGANVLTF. CDR3 coding DNA: TGTGCCAGTAGTTCTAACAGGGAAATTTTTAGTAGCTCTGGGGCCAACGTCCTGACTTTC. Full variable domain (rest looked up from reference TRBV19 and TRBJ2-6): DGGITQSPKYLFRKEGQNVTLSCEQNLNHDAMYWYRQDPGQGLRLIYYSQIVNDFQKGDIAEGYSVSREKKESFPLTVTSAQKNPTAFYLCASSSNREIFSSSGANVLTFGAGSRLTVL.

This chain links TRBV9 with TRBJ2-3; 7 positions agree with TRBD1. The CDR3 contains 15 residues. Germline V gene lookup returns CDR1 SGDLS and CDR2 YYNGEE. V was clipped by 1 base and J by 2 bases; unmatched bases: 4. The CDR3 DNA is TGTGCCAGCAGCGTAAGAAGGGGGCACACAGATACGCAGTATTTT. Its translation: CASSVRRGHTDTQYF.

This sequence joins TRBV10-2 and TRBJ2-1, with 9 bases identical to TRBD2. The CDR3 runs 14 residues. Germline V gene sequence: CDR1 WSHSY, CDR2 SAAADI. J was trimmed by 10 bases and V by 3 bases; bases with no gene match: 7. The chain's CDR3 is CASSDSGRSGEQFF. CDR3 nucleotides: TGCGCCAGCAGTGATAGCGGGAGATCGGGCGAGCAGTTCTTC.

This chain links TRBV5-1 with TRBJ2-5; 10 nucleotides align to TRBD1. V lost 4 bases, J lost 5 bases, and 11 bases stayed unmatched. The CDR3 extends over 16 amino acids. The germline V gene has CDR1 SGHRS and CDR2 YFSETQ. DNA of the CDR3: TGCGCCAGCAGCCGCTCCGGGACAGGGGAGGAGGAGACCCAGTACTTC. Its translation: CASSRSGTGEEETQYF. The variable domain in full, with the rest retrieved from reference TRBV5-1 and TRBJ2-5, is KAGVTQTPRYLIKTRGQQVTLSCSPISGHRSVSWYQQTPGQGLQFLFEYFSETQRNKGNFPGRFSGRQFSNSRSEMNVSTLELGDSALYLCASSRSGTGEEETQYFGPGTRLLVL.

This sequence joins TRBV6-5 and TRBJ2-7; possibly TRBD2 for D (6 bases). The CDR3 sequence is 14 residues long. Germline V lookup: CDR1 MNHEY, CDR2 SVGAGI. V lost 0 bases and J lost 3, with 9 bases in between. The CDR3 here is CASSYSGSGYEQYF. The CDR3 DNA reads TGTGCCAGCAGTTACTCGGGTAGCGGCTACGAGCAGTACTTC.

J is TRBJ2-7 and V is TRBV5-6; D possibly corresponds to TRBD2 (6 bases). The germline V and J ends were trimmed by 4 bases and 3 bases, with 14 bases remaining between them. CDR3 length: 14 amino acids. Germline lookup yields CDR1 SGHDT and CDR2 YYEEEE. The CDR3, as DNA: TGTGCCAGCAGCGAGTACGGGGGAGACTACGAGCAGTACTTC. Translation gives CASSEYGGDYEQYF.

Only a few counts were recorded for this clone. The chain links TRBV18 to TRBJ2-5; D gene uncertain. Trimming removed 0 bases at V and 2 bases at J, with 7 bases between. Per germline, CDR1 KGHSH and CDR2 LQKENI. The length of the CDR3 is 14 residues. CDR3 sequence (DNA): TGTGCCAGCTCACCACCTCCGAGTCAAGAGACCCAGTACTTC. Its translation is CASSPPPSQETQYF.